This TCR beta chain was identified during a study of regulatory T cells in long-lasting Graves disease. With iRepertoire HTBI primers and Arm-PCR of CDR3 regions, TCR beta libraries were built. TCRdb reprocessed the multiplex PCR reads via MiXCR and lists one record per CDR3 protein. This sample has a few hundred thousand distinct CDR3 sequences, with roughly 16% found just once. The germline V gene encodes CDR1 SNHLY and CDR2 FYNNEI. V was shortened by 7 bases and J by 2 bases, with 11 bases between the two germline ends. This CDR3 spans 14 amino acids. Stated time point: newly diagnosed GD, antithyroid drugs for less than 3 months. TCR sequences were obtained from RNA taken from PBMCs. The same data also went into a second study, on T cells in Graves' hyperthyroidism and ophthalmopathy. That source adds: In the first-round RT-PCR of the TCR CDR3, the HTBI primer set was used.

The sequence was collected from a young woman with Graves disease. The sample was peripheral blood mononuclear cells (PBMCs), taken at new diagnosis, from a patient treated with antithyroid drugs. J is TRBJ2-2 and V is TRBV2; no reliable D call. DNA of the CDR3: TGTGCCAGCAAGTTCTGGAAAAACACCGGGGAGCTGTTTTTT. Translation gives CASKFWKNTGELFF.